Shown below are 6 T cell receptor beta chains from a single sample sequenced in a study of blood T cell repertoires in COVID-19. Profiled with immunoSEQ multiplex PCR; TCRdb holds only in-frame clones, not every one. The profile covers 300,000 to 450,000 clones, with more than 80% appearing a single time and 0.9% to 1.1% taken by the ten largest. Source material: PBMCs or T cells enriched from blood (not recorded which). The source of these receptors is a man between 18 and 29 years old who had recovered from COVID-19.

This sequence joins TRBV7-9 and TRBJ2-5, with TRBD2 matching over 10 bases. This CDR3 comprises 14 residues. Per the germline V gene, CDR1 is SEHNR and CDR2 is FQNEAQ (reference sequence). V shed 5 bases and J 5 bases; nucleotides not matched to a gene: 5. The CDR3 region is CASSLASGSETQYF. In DNA, the CDR3 is TGTGCCAGCAGCCTCGCTAGCGGGAGTGAGACCCAGTACTTC. The full variable domain, completed using reference TRBV7-9 and TRBJ2-5, is DTGVSQNPRHKITKRGQNVTFRCDPISEHNRLYWYRQTLGQGPEFLTYFQNEAQLEKSRLLSDRFSAERPKGSFSTLEIQRTEQGDSAMYLCASSLASGSETQYFGPGTRLLVL.

This clone has only one observation. The V and J genes are TRBV27 and TRBJ2-3; 7 bases match TRBD2. Germline CDR1 and CDR2: MNHEY and SMNVEV (reference sequence). Germline trimming cut 4 bases from V and 1 base from J; bases unmatched to any gene: 5. There are 15 residues in the CDR3. The CDR3 nucleotides are TGTGCCAGCAGTTCCCATAGCGGGCGCACAGATACGCAGTATTTT. It specifies CASSSHSGRTDTQYF.

The chain has TRBV20-1 and TRBJ2-1; a possible D gene is TRBD2 (6 bases). Germline values: CDR1 DFQATT, CDR2 SNEGSKA (reference sequence). The V end lost 3 bases, the J end lost 7 bases, and 16 bases lay between the germline ends. The length of the CDR3 is 14 residues. CDR3 DNA: TGCAGTGCTAGTTCTACGGGAGCCTGGAATGAGCAGTTCTTC. Amino acids: CSASSTGAWNEQFF.

The rearrangement links TRBV9 to TRBJ2-7, with TRBD2 matching 7 bases. J lost 5 bases, V lost 0 bases, and 5 bases had no gene match. Germline lookup yields CDR1 SGDLS and CDR2 YYNGEE. The CDR3 is 14 residues long. The CDR3 sequence is CASSVVGGSNEQYF. DNA for the CDR3: TGTGCCAGCAGCGTAGTGGGAGGGTCGAACGAGCAGTACTTC.

The J gene is TRBJ1-1, the V gene TRBV7-9; tentative D call: TRBD1 (6 bases). CDR3 length: 12 amino acids. Looked up from germline, CDR1 is SEHNR and CDR2 is FQNEAQ (reference sequence). The V and J ends lost 8 bases and 3 bases respectively, with 10 bases between them. In DNA, the CDR3 is TGTGCCAGCTCGCAGGGGTACACTGAAGCTTTCTTT. Amino acid sequence: CASSQGYTEAFF.

This chain uses TRBV9 with TRBJ1-4; 8 bases line up with TRBD1. Trimming cost V 3 bases and J 6 bases; bases outside gene matches: 10. Germline CDR1 SGDLS, CDR2 YYNGEE. The CDR3 length is 16 residues. CDR3 sequence (DNA): TGTGCCAGCAGCGCGAGATCAGGGGGCGGTTATGAAAAACTGTTTTTT. Its protein product is CASSARSGGGYEKLFF.